This T cell receptor beta chain came from a study of shared clonotypes between healthy human individuals. In the study overall: Each donor contributed plates that comprised three CD4 naive, three CD4 memory, two CD8 naive and one CD8 memory.

The length of the CDR3 is 13 residues. Deletions cut 2 bases from V and 4 bases from J, with 9 bases between. Germline-derived CDR1 and CDR2 are MNHEY and SMNVEV (reference sequence). Clones were read by immunoSEQ multiplex PCR, and TCRdb kept only the in-frame ones, dropping some. The sample gives about 710,000 clones, 73% of which show up once; around 2% is in the top ten. The source material was memory CD4+ T cells sorted from blood. The subset denotes: CD45RA-negative fraction. The chain joins TRBV27 to TRBJ2-7; the D gene is possibly TRBD1 (6 bases). The clonotype comes from a woman aged 30 to 39 in good health. CDR3 sequence (DNA): TGTGCCAGCAGTTTACAGGACAGATACGAGCAGTACTTC. Translated: CASSLQDRYEQYF.